This T cell receptor beta chain was sequenced in a study of CDR3 diversity in severe acne. The germline V and J ends were trimmed by 2 bases and 2 bases, with 15 bases remaining between them. The germline V gene has CDR1 SQVTM and CDR2 ANQGSEA. The length of the CDR3 is 15 residues. TCRdb analysed the PCR reads with MiXCR anew, one entry per CDR3 protein. Among more than 85,000 distinct CDR3 sequences listed, about half were seen once. The chain carries TRBV29-1 and TRBJ2-5; unclear D gene. This TCR was recovered from a male donor with severe acne vulgaris. The sequenced sample consisted of blood. CDR3 sequence: CSVELLVGRQETQYF. The DNA for the CDR3 is TGCAGCGTTGAATTGTTGGTCGGCAGACAAGAGACCCAGTACTTC.